The 32 T cell receptor beta chains in this list originate from one sample, sequenced in a study of OX40 agonist ivuxolimab in advanced cancers. Profiled with immunoSEQ multiplex PCR; TCRdb holds only in-frame clones, not every one. The sample records almost 90,000 clones, roughly 91% being singletons. Sequenced here: CD4+ or CD8+ T cells sorted from blood, sampled in a trial of the OX40 agonist ivuxolimab. The origin of the receptors is an adult with an advanced solid tumor such as melanoma, head and neck, liver or kidney cancer.

The chain has TRBV5-6 and TRBJ1-4; the D is unclear. V was shortened by 6 bases and J by 2 bases, with 14 bases between the two germline ends. The CDR3 spans 15 residues. Germline V gene data show CDR1 as SGHDT and CDR2 as YYEEEE. The CDR3 reads CASIVRTGTNEKLFF. DNA of the CDR3: TGTGCCAGCATCGTAAGAACCGGGACTAATGAAAAACTGTTTTTT.

The chain couples TRBV7-9 to TRBJ2-1, with D tentatively TRBD1 or TRBD2 (6 bases each). Trimming took 4 bases from V and 2 from J, leaving 12 bases between them. Germline-derived CDR1 and CDR2 are SEHNR and FQNEAQ (reference sequence). The CDR3 runs 15 residues. The CDR3 region is CASSYDGGPYNEQFF. Written as DNA, the CDR3 is TGTGCCAGCAGCTACGATGGGGGGCCCTACAATGAGCAGTTCTTC.

The J gene is TRBJ2-3, the V gene TRBV14; 7 nucleotides line up with TRBD2. The CDR3 length is 16 residues. J was trimmed by 3 bases and V by 2 bases; bases with no gene match: 8. CDR1 and CDR2 (germline): SGHDN, FVKESK. The CDR3 DNA follows: TGTGCCAGCAGCCAAATGAGCGGGGCAATGACAGATACGCAGTATTTT. It codes for CASSQMSGAMTDTQYF.

V and J are TRBV7-9 and TRBJ1-4; 9 nucleotides line up with TRBD1. CDR1 SEHNR and CDR2 FQNEAQ come from the germline V gene (reference sequence). Trimming at V came to 5 bases and at J to 7 bases, leaving 5 bases not matched to a gene. The CDR3 covers 14 residues. The CDR3 sequence is CASSMDRGGEKLFF. CDR3 sequence (DNA): TGTGCCAGCAGCATGGACAGGGGAGGTGAAAAACTGTTTTTT.

The rearrangement joins TRBV7-8 to TRBJ2-7; unclear D gene. Trimming pared 0 bases from V and 2 bases from J, leaving 8 bases between. In germline, CDR1 is SGHVS, CDR2 FQNEAQ. This CDR3 region has 14 residues. The CDR3 is CASSLARGTYEQYF. The CDR3, as DNA: TGTGCCAGCAGCTTAGCGCGTGGAACCTACGAGCAGTACTTC.

The chain couples TRBV19 to TRBJ2-5, with D possibly called TRBD1 or TRBD2 (6 bases each). Germline V gives CDR1 LNHDA, CDR2 SQIVND (reference sequence). The CDR3 has 17 residues. V lost 1 base to trimming and J lost 4 bases, with 19 bases between them. CDR3 loop: CASSIVTGLGRGETQYF. Here the CDR3 DNA reads TGTGCCAGTAGTATAGTAACGGGACTGGGCAGGGGAGAGACCCAGTACTTC. Based on the CDR3 plus reference TRBV19 and TRBJ2-5, the full variable domain is DGGITQSPKYLFRKEGQNVTLSCEQNLNHDAMYWYRQDPGQGLRLIYYSQIVNDFQKGDIAEGYSVSREKKESFPLTVTSAQKNPTAFYLCASSIVTGLGRGETQYFGPGTRLLVL.

CDR3 nucleotides: TGTGCCAGCAGCTTAGGTGGGGAAGGCGGAAGCTCCTACAATGAGCAGTTCTTC. It specifies CASSLGGEGGSSYNEQFF. The chain employs TRBV7-6 and TRBJ2-1; D unclear. This CDR3 contains 18 residues. V lost 1 base to trimming and J lost 0 bases, with 16 bases between them. In germline, CDR1 is SGHVS, CDR2 FNYEAQ. The entire variable domain, with the rest obtained from reference TRBV7-6 and TRBJ2-1, is as follows: GAGVSQSPRYKVTKRGQDVALRCDPISGHVSLYWYRQALGQGPEFLTYFNYEAQQDKSGLPNDRFSAERPEGSISTLTIQRTEQRDSAMYRCASSLGGEGGSSYNEQFFGPGTRLTVL.

V gene TRBV6-5 combines with J gene TRBJ2-1, with D perhaps TRBD1 (5 bases). Deletions cut 0 bases from V and 4 bases from J, with 10 bases between. CDR1 and CDR2 from the germline V gene are MNHEY and SVGAGI. This CDR3 comprises 15 residues. DNA for the CDR3: TGTGCCAGCAGTTACTCCCAGGGCCGATACAATGAGCAGTTCTTC. Protein sequence: CASSYSQGRYNEQFF.

This rearrangement joins TRBV5-1 to TRBJ2-1; D is perhaps TRBD1 (5 bases). The CDR3 is made up of 14 amino acids. V lost 0 bases and J 1 base, leaving 5 bases between the germline ends. Germline loops: CDR1 SGHRS, CDR2 YFSETQ. CDR3 bases: TGCGCCAGCAGCTTGGAGGGGTCCTACAATGAGCAGTTCTTC. It codes for CASSLEGSYNEQFF.

This chain links TRBV18 with TRBJ2-3, with 7 bases that match TRBD1. The CDR3 is 14 amino acids. After removal of 3 bases from V and 2 bases from J, the junction contained 2 bases not matched to a gene. Germline values: CDR1 KGHSH, CDR2 LQKENI. CDR3 residues: CASSPGQSTDTQYF. The DNA for the CDR3 is TGTGCCAGCTCACCGGGACAGTCCACAGATACGCAGTATTTT.

The sample holds a few counts of this clone. V and J are TRBV5-4 and TRBJ1-3; D remains unclear. The germline V and J ends were trimmed by 3 bases and 0 bases, with 7 bases remaining between them. In germline, CDR1 is SGHNT, CDR2 YYREEE (reference sequence). The CDR3 has 14 amino acids. The CDR3 region has the DNA TGTGCCAGCAGCTCCAGAGACTCTGGAAACACCATATATTTT. It translates to CASSSRDSGNTIYF.

The rearrangement links TRBV7-8 to TRBJ2-5; the match to TRBD2 covers 8 bases. Germline trimming cut 2 bases from V and 4 bases from J; bases unmatched to any gene: 3. Germline assignment: CDR1 SGHVS and CDR2 FQNEAQ. This CDR3 contains 14 residues. The CDR3 reads CASSLSAGGETQYF. The CDR3, as DNA: TGTGCCAGCAGCTTATCTGCGGGGGGAGAGACCCAGTACTTC.

The chain employs TRBV18 and TRBJ2-7, with a possible D match to TRBD1 (5 bases). Trimming pared 1 base from V and 2 bases from J, leaving 12 bases between. Germline loops: CDR1 KGHSH, CDR2 LQKENI. The CDR3 spans 15 residues. The CDR3 reads CASSPQAGITYEQYF. The CDR3 DNA is TGTGCCAGCTCACCACAGGCAGGGATTACCTACGAGCAGTACTTC.

The chain is built from TRBV5-4 and TRBJ1-1; possibly TRBD1 for D (5 bases). The germline V gene has CDR1 SGHNT and CDR2 YYREEE (reference sequence). This CDR3 spans 17 amino acids. Trimming took off 3 bases at V and 0 bases at J, with 18 bases between the two ends. The CDR3 region is CASSSGIAGRLNTEAFF. In DNA form, the CDR3 reads TGTGCCAGCAGCTCAGGTATCGCGGGACGGTTGAACACTGAAGCTTTCTTT.

This rearrangement joins TRBV6-5 to TRBJ2-1; TRBD2 is a possible D gene (5 bases). Germline-derived CDR1 and CDR2 are MNHEY and SVGAGI. V lost 0 bases and J 14 bases, leaving 14 bases between the germline ends. The CDR3 consists of 13 residues. The CDR3 coding sequence is TGTGCCAGCAGTTACTCTTTTCTAGACGGGGAGTTCTTC. Residues: CASSYSFLDGEFF.

The gene calls are TRBV5-1 and TRBJ1-3; 7 bases are shared with TRBD1. J was trimmed by 4 bases and V by 4 bases; bases with no gene match: 5. Germline CDR1 reads SGHRS; CDR2 reads YFSETQ. The CDR3 consists of 14 residues. The CDR3 loop is CASSKGQPGNTIYF. CDR3 sequence (DNA): TGCGCCAGCAGCAAGGGACAGCCGGGAAACACCATATATTTT. The whole variable domain, filled in from reference TRBV5-1 and TRBJ1-3, reads KAGVTQTPRYLIKTRGQQVTLSCSPISGHRSVSWYQQTPGQGLQFLFEYFSETQRNKGNFPGRFSGRQFSNSRSEMNVSTLELGDSALYLCASSKGQPGNTIYFGEGSWLTVV.

The chain employs TRBV2 and TRBJ1-4; D gene unclear. Germline CDR1 is SNHLY and CDR2 is FYNNEI. V lost 5 bases to trimming and J lost 5 bases, with 12 bases between them. The CDR3 loop spans 14 amino acids. The CDR3 DNA reads as TGTGCCAGCAGTAGGACGGCTTACAATGAAAAACTGTTTTTT. It codes for CASSRTAYNEKLFF.

This chain connects TRBV7-3 to TRBJ1-3; the D is unclear. Looked up from germline, CDR1 is SGHTA and CDR2 is FQGTGA. Trimming left V 0 bases short and J 2 bases short, with 8 bases between. There are 15 residues in the CDR3. This CDR3 reads CASSLTEEAGNTIYF. DNA for the CDR3: TGTGCCAGCAGCTTAACAGAAGAAGCTGGAAACACCATATATTTT.

Details on this clone: Different DNA sequences within this sample yield the same CDR3. This chain links TRBV5-1 with TRBJ1-1, with D unclear. Per germline, CDR1 SGHRS and CDR2 YFSETQ. This CDR3 region has 14 residues. The V end lost 2 bases, the J end lost 1 base, and 9 bases lay between the germline ends. CDR3 sequence reads: CASSLVPGNTEAFF. DNA of the CDR3: TGCGCCAGCAGCTTAGTTCCAGGGAACACTGAAGCTTTCTTT.

The chain recombines TRBV5-8 with TRBJ1-1; no clear D. V lost 0 bases and J lost 5, with 14 bases in between. The CDR3 sequence is 15 residues long. Germline assignment: CDR1 SGHTS and CDR2 YDEGEE. CDR3 loop: CASSLAGVFGTEAFF. The CDR3, as DNA: TGTGCCAGCAGCTTGGCCGGGGTGTTCGGAACTGAAGCTTTCTTT. The whole variable domain, filled in from reference TRBV5-8 and TRBJ1-1, reads EAGVTQSPTHLIKTRGQQATLRCSPISGHTSVYWYQQALGLGLQFLLWYDEGEERNRGNFPPRFSGRQFPNYSSELNVNALELEDSALYLCASSLAGVFGTEAFFGQGTRLTVV.

The chain employs TRBV28 and TRBJ2-2; D is possibly TRBD1 or TRBD2 (6 bases each). The germline V and J ends were trimmed by 8 bases and 0 bases, with 10 bases remaining between them. This CDR3 comprises 14 residues. CDR1 and CDR2 (germline): MDHEN, SYDVKM. The CDR3 coding sequence is TGTGCCAGCGGAGGGGGTACGAACACCGGGGAGCTGTTTTTT. Translation gives CASGGGTNTGELFF.

The V and J genes are TRBV6-1 and TRBJ2-5; 7 positions agree with TRBD1. CDR1 and CDR2 (germline): MNHNS, SASEGT. With V trimmed by 4 bases and J by 2 bases, 7 bases remained unmatched. The CDR3 sequence is 15 residues long. CDR3 sequence (DNA): TGTGCCAGCAGTGGGCACAGGGGAACACAAGAGACCCAGTACTTC. It is translated as CASSGHRGTQETQYF.

The chain couples TRBV6-1 to TRBJ2-2; tentatively, D is TRBD2 (6 bases). Between the trimmed V and J ends, which lost 2 bases and 7 bases, there was a span of 14 bases. Germline values: CDR1 MNHNS, CDR2 SASEGT. CDR3 size: 15 residues. The CDR3 region is CASSEQGPDYGELFF. In DNA form, the CDR3 reads TGTGCCAGCAGTGAACAGGGTCCGGACTACGGGGAGCTGTTTTTT.

The chain recombines TRBV5-1 with TRBJ2-1, with D perhaps matching TRBD1 (5 bases). Germline CDR1 and CDR2: SGHRS and YFSETQ. This CDR3 has 14 amino acids. V gave up 5 bases and J gave up 4 bases, with 13 bases separating them. This chain's CDR3 is CASRPTTDYNEQFF. The CDR3 DNA follows: TGCGCCAGCAGACCAACGACAGATTACAATGAGCAGTTCTTC.

Written as DNA, the CDR3 is TGCGCCAGCAGCTTGGTAACAGGGGGCTTGAACACTGAAGCTTTCTTT. This gives the protein CASSLVTGGLNTEAFF. V is TRBV5-1 and J is TRBJ1-1, with TRBD1 identical over 9 bases. This CDR3 region has 16 residues. Germline assignment: CDR1 SGHRS and CDR2 YFSETQ. The V gene end was trimmed by 0 bases and the J gene end by 0 bases; junction bases not matched to a gene: 3. The complete variable domain, with remaining parts taken from reference TRBV5-1 and TRBJ1-1, reads KAGVTQTPRYLIKTRGQQVTLSCSPISGHRSVSWYQQTPGQGLQFLFEYFSETQRNKGNFPGRFSGRQFSNSRSEMNVSTLELGDSALYLCASSLVTGGLNTEAFFGQGTRLTVV.

With respect to this clone: The sample has other DNA sequences that encode this CDR3 too. V usage is TRBV30 and J usage is TRBJ2-6, with D maybe TRBD2 (7 bases). Germline values: CDR1 GTSNPN, CDR2 SVGIG (reference sequence). CDR3 length: 15 residues. V lost 2 bases and J 2 bases, leaving 10 bases between the germline ends. CDR3: CAWSRGGAGANVLTF. Written as DNA, the CDR3 is TGTGCCTGGAGTAGGGGGGGTGCTGGGGCCAACGTCCTGACTTTC.

The chain couples TRBV4-3 to TRBJ1-3; D possibly corresponds to TRBD1 (5 bases). This CDR3 spans 15 amino acids. The germline V gene encodes CDR1 LGHNA and CDR2 YSLEER. V was shortened by 0 bases and J by 4 bases, with 10 bases between the two germline ends. In DNA form, the CDR3 reads TGCGCCAGCAGCCAAGAGGCAGACAGAGGAAACACCATATATTTT. As protein: CASSQEADRGNTIYF.

V is TRBV7-9 and J is TRBJ1-6; D is possibly TRBD1 (6 bases). CDR1 is SEHNR, CDR2 FQNEAQ, per germline (reference sequence). The V and J ends lost 2 bases and 8 bases respectively, with 13 bases between them. The CDR3 is made up of 15 amino acids. The CDR3 nucleotides read TGTGCCAGCAGCTTACTAGGGGGGCAGGATTCACCCCTCCACTTT. Translation gives CASSLLGGQDSPLHF.

The chain combines TRBV6-1 with TRBJ2-2; tentative D call: TRBD1 (6 bases). Trimming stripped 1 base from V and 0 bases from J, with 9 bases between. Per the germline V gene, CDR1 is MNHNS and CDR2 is SASEGT. The CDR3 has 16 residues. As DNA, the CDR3 is TGTGCCAGCAGTGAAGAAGACAGGCCGAACACCGGGGAGCTGTTTTTT. It translates to CASSEEDRPNTGELFF.

The chain recombines TRBV27 with TRBJ1-5; 12 bases agree with TRBD1. This CDR3 region has 15 residues. The V gene's germline CDR1 is MNHEY and CDR2 SMNVEV (reference sequence). J was trimmed by 6 bases and V by 5 bases; bases with no gene match: 5. Here the CDR3 reads CASSPRDRGLQPQHF. The CDR3 bases are TGTGCCAGCAGTCCCCGGGACAGGGGGCTTCAGCCCCAGCATTTT.

The chain recombines TRBV5-4 with TRBJ1-3; TRBD1 matches 8 bases. The CDR3 is 18 amino acids. The V segment lost 6 bases and the J segment 0 bases; nucleotides outside the gene matches: 14. Germline V gene data show CDR1 as SGHNT and CDR2 as YYREEE (reference sequence). The CDR3 nucleotides are TGTGCCAGCACCTCAGGGGCGACAGGGGCCAGCTCTGGAAACACCATATATTTT. As protein: CASTSGATGASSGNTIYF. The full variable domain, in which reference TRBV5-4 and TRBJ1-3 provide the parts outside the CDR3, is ETGVTQSPTHLIKTRGQQVTLRCSSQSGHNTVSWYQQALGQGPQFIFQYYREEENGRGNFPPRFSGLQFPNYSSELNVNALELDDSALYLCASTSGATGASSGNTIYFGEGSWLTVV.

The CDR3 loop is CASSLRQSSYNEQFF. The CDR3 nucleotides read TGTGCCAGCAGCTTAAGACAGAGCTCCTACAATGAGCAGTTCTTC. This sequence joins TRBV7-9 and TRBJ2-1, with TRBD1 as a possible D gene (5 bases). CDR3 length equals 15 residues. CDR1 is SEHNR and CDR2 is FQNEAQ in the germline V gene (reference sequence). The germline V and J ends were trimmed by 2 bases and 0 bases, with 8 bases remaining between them.